The TCR beta chain under discussion was sequenced for a study of cytomegalovirus exposure and HLA in healthy donors. Findings and caveats of the study: TCR beta V segments were, for the most part, productive about 90% or about 30% of the time in an earlier analysis. Reported performance of the classifier showed diagnosis of cytomegalovirus status with high specificity and sensitivity. Many donors shared some public TCRs, even though most TCR sequences were rare.

A remark on this clone: Its antigen is unknown.

Germline V lookup: CDR1 SGHRS, CDR2 YFSETQ. This CDR3 region has 13 residues. J lost 8 bases, V lost 4 bases, and 3 bases had no gene match. Each of the donors was a healthy bone marrow donor. PCR employed 60 Vbeta and 13 Jbeta primers. Measured with immunoSEQ multiplex PCR; TCRdb has only the in-frame clones, and not every one. Of under 200,000 clones listed, approximately 67% are singletons. The receptor was isolated from a man aged 40-49 years in good health and CMV-seronegative. The chain is built from TRBV5-1 and TRBJ2-1; 10 nucleotides align to TRBD1. Sequenced sample: PBMCs. The CDR3 loop is CASSGGQGYEQFF. The CDR3 DNA reads TGCGCCAGCAGCGGGGGACAGGGGTATGAGCAGTTCTTC.